This T cell receptor beta chain was documented in a study of blood T cells in healthy people across ages. There are 15 residues in the CDR3. After removal of 1 base from V and 7 bases from J, the junction contained 10 bases not matched to a gene. With a J-beta primer mix and a sample-barcoded 5' primer, a second PCR ran roughly 7 to 11 cycles. Sequencing of every sample gave 2.5 million or more CDR3-containing paired-end reads. TCRdb analysed the 5' RACE reads with MiXCR anew, one entry per CDR3 protein. The sample shows approximately 290,000 distinct CDR3 sequences, roughly 27% of them seen only once. Donors each provided about 10 milliliters of peripheral blood.

V gene TRBV12-3 or TRBV12-4 combines with J gene TRBJ2-7, with 7 bases matching TRBD1. This receptor was identified in a woman between 65 and 79 years old in good health. The specimen sequenced was blood. The CDR3 here is CASSLVRQGRLEQYF. CDR3 nucleotides: TGTGCCAGCAGTTTAGTTAGACAGGGACGTCTGGAGCAGTACTTC.